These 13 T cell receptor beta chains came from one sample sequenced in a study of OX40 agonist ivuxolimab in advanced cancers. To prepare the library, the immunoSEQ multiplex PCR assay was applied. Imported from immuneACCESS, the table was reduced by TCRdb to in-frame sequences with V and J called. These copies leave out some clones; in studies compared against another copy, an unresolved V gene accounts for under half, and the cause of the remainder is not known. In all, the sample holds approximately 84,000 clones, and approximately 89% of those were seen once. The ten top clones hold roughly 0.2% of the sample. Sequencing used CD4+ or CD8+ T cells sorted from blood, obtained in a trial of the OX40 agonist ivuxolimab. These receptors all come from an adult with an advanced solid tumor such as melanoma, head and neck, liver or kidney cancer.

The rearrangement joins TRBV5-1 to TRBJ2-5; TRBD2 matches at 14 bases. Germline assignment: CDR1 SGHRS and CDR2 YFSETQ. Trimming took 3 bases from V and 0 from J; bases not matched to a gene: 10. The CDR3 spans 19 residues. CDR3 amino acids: CASSSTSGGAGTYQETQYF. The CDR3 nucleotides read TGCGCCAGCAGCTCGACTAGCGGGGGGGCAGGAACGTACCAAGAGACCCAGTACTTC. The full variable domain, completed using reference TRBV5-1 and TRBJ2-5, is KAGVTQTPRYLIKTRGQQVTLSCSPISGHRSVSWYQQTPGQGLQFLFEYFSETQRNKGNFPGRFSGRQFSNSRSEMNVSTLELGDSALYLCASSSTSGGAGTYQETQYFGPGTRLLVL.

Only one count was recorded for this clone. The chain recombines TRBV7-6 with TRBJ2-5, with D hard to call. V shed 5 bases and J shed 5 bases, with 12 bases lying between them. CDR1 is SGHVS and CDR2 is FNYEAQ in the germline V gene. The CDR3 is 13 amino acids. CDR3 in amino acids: CASSPSWVETQYF. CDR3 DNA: TGTGCCAGCAGCCCAAGCTGGGTCGAGACCCAGTACTTC.

This CDR3 is CASSPGLATDTQYF. The DNA for the CDR3 is TGTGCCAGCAGCCCTGGACTAGCCACAGATACGCAGTATTTT. The chain carries TRBV7-7 and TRBJ2-3; 8 bases fit TRBD2. The CDR3 totals 14 residues. CDR1 and CDR2 from the germline V gene are SSHAT and FNYEAQ (reference sequence). V dropped 5 bases and J dropped 2; count of bases not matched to a gene: 3.

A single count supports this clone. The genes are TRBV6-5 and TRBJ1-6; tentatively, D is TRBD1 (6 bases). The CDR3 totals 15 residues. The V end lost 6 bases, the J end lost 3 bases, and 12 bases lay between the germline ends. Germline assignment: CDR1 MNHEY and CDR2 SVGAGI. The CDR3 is CASRTTGNYNSPLHF. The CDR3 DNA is TGTGCCAGCAGAACCACAGGGAACTATAATTCACCCCTCCACTTT.

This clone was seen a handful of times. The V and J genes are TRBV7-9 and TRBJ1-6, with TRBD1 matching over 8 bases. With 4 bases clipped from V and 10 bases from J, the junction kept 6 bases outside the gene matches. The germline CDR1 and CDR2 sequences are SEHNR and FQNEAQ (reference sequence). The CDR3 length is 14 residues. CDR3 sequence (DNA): TGTGCCAGCAGCTCAGGACAGGGTTGGTCACCCCTCCACTTT. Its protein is CASSSGQGWSPLHF.

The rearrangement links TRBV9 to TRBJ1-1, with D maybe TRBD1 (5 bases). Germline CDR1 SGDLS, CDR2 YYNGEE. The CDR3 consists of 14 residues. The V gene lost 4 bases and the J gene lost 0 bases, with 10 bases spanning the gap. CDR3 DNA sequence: TGTGCCAGCAGCCCGGGACTGGTGAACACTGAAGCTTTCTTT. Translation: CASSPGLVNTEAFF.

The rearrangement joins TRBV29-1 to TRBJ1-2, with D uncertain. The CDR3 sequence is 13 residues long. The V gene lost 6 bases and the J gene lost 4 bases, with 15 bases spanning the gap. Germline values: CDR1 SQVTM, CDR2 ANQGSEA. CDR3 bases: TGCAGCGTCGGGATTGCGGGCGTCTATGGCTACACCTTC. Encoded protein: CSVGIAGVYGYTF.

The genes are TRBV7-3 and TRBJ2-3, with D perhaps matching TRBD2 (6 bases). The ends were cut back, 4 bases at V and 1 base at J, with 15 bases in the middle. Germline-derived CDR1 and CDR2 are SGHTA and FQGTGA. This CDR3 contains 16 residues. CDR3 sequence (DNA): TGTGCCAGCAGCTCACGATTAGGCGGGGGCACAGATACGCAGTATTTT. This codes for CASSSRLGGGTDTQYF.

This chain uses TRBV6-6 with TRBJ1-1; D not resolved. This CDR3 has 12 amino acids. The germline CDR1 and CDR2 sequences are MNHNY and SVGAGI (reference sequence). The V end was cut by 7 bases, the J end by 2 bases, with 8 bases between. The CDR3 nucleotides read TGTGCCAGCAACAGATTTAACACTGAAGCTTTCTTT. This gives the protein CASNRFNTEAFF.

CDR3 protein: CASSQWETGGHSGANVLTF. CDR3 nucleotides: TGTGCCAGCTCGCAATGGGAGACAGGGGGCCACTCTGGGGCCAACGTCCTGACTTTC. The rearrangement joins TRBV18 to TRBJ2-6; 10 bases are shared with TRBD1. The V and J ends lost 6 bases and 0 bases, in that order; junction bases with no gene match: 11. Germline V gives CDR1 KGHSH, CDR2 LQKENI. The CDR3 runs 19 residues.

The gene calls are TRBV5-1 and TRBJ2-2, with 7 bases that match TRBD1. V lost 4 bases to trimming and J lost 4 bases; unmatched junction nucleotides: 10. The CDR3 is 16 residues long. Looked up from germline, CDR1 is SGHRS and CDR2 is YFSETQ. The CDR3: CASSGRQGASTGELFF. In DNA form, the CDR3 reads TGCGCCAGCAGCGGGAGACAGGGAGCCTCCACCGGGGAGCTGTTTTTT.

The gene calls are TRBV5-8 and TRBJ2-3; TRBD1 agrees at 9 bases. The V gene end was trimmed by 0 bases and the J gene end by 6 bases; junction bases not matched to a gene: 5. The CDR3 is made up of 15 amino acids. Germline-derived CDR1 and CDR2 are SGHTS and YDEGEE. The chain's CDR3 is CASSLGQGGTDTQYF. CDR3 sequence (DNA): TGTGCCAGCAGCTTGGGACAGGGGGGAACGGATACGCAGTATTTT.

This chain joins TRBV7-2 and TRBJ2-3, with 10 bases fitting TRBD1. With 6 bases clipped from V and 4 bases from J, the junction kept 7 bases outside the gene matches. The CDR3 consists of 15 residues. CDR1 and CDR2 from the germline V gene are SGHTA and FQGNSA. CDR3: CASSTDRGRADTQYF. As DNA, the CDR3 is TGTGCCAGCAGTACCGACAGGGGGCGCGCAGATACGCAGTATTTT.